Each of the 28 T cell receptor beta chains below was sequenced from the same sample in a study of blood T cell repertoires in COVID-19 (dated by TCRdb to 2018 to 2020). The library was produced with the immunoSEQ multiplex PCR assay. The clones in this table, taken by TCRdb from immuneACCESS, are in-frame only. Not every clone is retained; where verified, under half of the shortfall comes from an unresolved V gene, and the cause of the rest is unknown. Across this sample there are some 180,000 clones, with 85% to 90% seen only once. The ten largest clones take up less than 25% of the sample. The sequenced sample consisted of peripheral blood. These receptor sequences come from a man in his 70s with active or convalescent COVID-19.

The rearrangement uses TRBV5-1 and TRBJ2-3, with TRBD1 identical over 7 bases. There are 16 residues in the CDR3. V was clipped by 6 bases and J by 0 bases; unmatched bases: 10. Germline CDR1 reads SGHRS; CDR2 reads YFSETQ. The CDR3 sequence: CASNPGQLLSTDTQYF. As DNA, the CDR3 is TGCGCCAGCAACCCGGGACAGCTCCTCAGCACAGATACGCAGTATTTT.

The chain is built from TRBV4-3 and TRBJ1-2; 9 nucleotides match TRBD1. Germline-derived CDR1 and CDR2 are LGHNA and YSLEER. This CDR3 is built from 16 residues. V lost 4 bases and J lost 2; bases outside the gene matches: 8. CDR3 in DNA: TGCGCCAGCAGCCTCACAGACGGGACAGGGAACTATGGCTACACCTTC. It translates to CASSLTDGTGNYGYTF.

The chain uses TRBV24-1 and TRBJ1-2; 7 nucleotides line up with TRBD1. The CDR3 has 12 amino acids. Germline loops: CDR1 KGHDR, CDR2 SFDVKD. Trimming at V came to 2 bases and at J to 7 bases, leaving 0 bases not matched to a gene. The CDR3 bases are TGTGCCACCAGTGATTACAGGGGTGGCTACACCTTC. Translating it yields CATSDYRGGYTF.

The chain has TRBV9 and TRBJ2-7, with 10 bases aligning to TRBD1. Germline V gives CDR1 SGDLS, CDR2 YYNGEE. J gave up 2 bases and V 4 bases, and 3 bases lay outside the gene matches. This CDR3 spans 14 amino acids. CDR3 protein: CASSLGQGPYEQYF. In DNA form, the CDR3 reads TGTGCCAGCAGCCTGGGACAGGGGCCCTACGAGCAGTACTTC.

The chain has TRBV14 and TRBJ2-1; 10 nucleotides match TRBD2. In germline, CDR1 is SGHDN, CDR2 FVKESK. The V gene end was trimmed by 1 base and the J gene end by 4 bases; junction bases not matched to a gene: 4. This CDR3 comprises 16 residues. The CDR3 spells CASSQARTSGYNEQFF. In nucleotides, the CDR3 is TGTGCCAGCAGCCAAGCTCGGACTAGCGGTTACAATGAGCAGTTCTTC.

This chain uses TRBV27 with TRBJ1-6; 10 bases align to TRBD1. The length of the CDR3 is 16 residues. The V segment lost 0 bases and the J segment 9 bases; nucleotides outside the gene matches: 5. The germline gives CDR1 MNHEY, CDR2 SMNVEV (reference sequence). The CDR3 DNA sequence: TGTGCCAGCAGTTTATCCTGGACAGGGGGTATTTCACCCCTCCACTTT. This codes for CASSLSWTGGISPLHF.

CDR3 residues: CASSFGAGELFF. Here the CDR3 DNA reads TGCGCCAGCAGCTTCGGGGCCGGGGAGCTGTTTTTT. The chain combines TRBV5-1 with TRBJ2-2, with D possibly TRBD2 on 5 matching bases. Germline V lookup: CDR1 SGHRS, CDR2 YFSETQ. V dropped 2 bases and J dropped 6 bases, with 5 bases sitting between them. The CDR3 sequence is 12 residues long.

The rearrangement uses TRBV28 and TRBJ1-5; 7 nucleotides align to TRBD1. With V trimmed by 5 bases and J by 4 bases, 11 bases remained unmatched. This CDR3 comprises 16 residues. CDR1 is MDHEN, CDR2 SYDVKM, per germline. The CDR3 nucleotides are TGTGCCAGCAGTCAAGGGGGCAGGGGGAGGAATCAGCCCCAGCATTTT. Translating it yields CASSQGGRGRNQPQHF.

The rearrangement joins TRBV7-8 to TRBJ1-1, with a tentative D call TRBD1 (5 bases). Trimming left V 1 base short and J 1 base short, with 13 bases between. The CDR3 spans 16 residues. Germline V lookup: CDR1 SGHVS, CDR2 FQNEAQ. DNA for the CDR3: TGTGCCAGCAGCTTAGGGCCGGGACTTTCGAACACTGAAGCTTTCTTT. Amino acid sequence: CASSLGPGLSNTEAFF.

V gene TRBV9 combines with J gene TRBJ2-7; 7 positions match TRBD1. Germline CDR1 SGDLS, CDR2 YYNGEE. The CDR3 totals 14 residues. The J segment lost 3 bases and the V segment lost 4 bases, leaving 7 bases of the junction unmatched. The CDR3 protein is CASSSTGANYEQYF. The DNA for the CDR3 is TGTGCCAGCAGCTCCACAGGGGCCAACTACGAGCAGTACTTC.

The gene calls are TRBV5-4 and TRBJ2-1; D unresolved. Germline CDR1 SGHNT, CDR2 YYREEE (reference sequence). This CDR3 is 13 amino acids long. With 2 bases removed from V and 10 bases from J, the gap between germline ends came to 13 bases. CDR3 residues: CASSLEPFREQFF. For the CDR3, the DNA is TGTGCCAGCAGCTTAGAGCCCTTCAGGGAGCAGTTCTTC. Combining the CDR3 with reference TRBV5-4 and TRBJ2-1 gives the whole variable domain ETGVTQSPTHLIKTRGQQVTLRCSSQSGHNTVSWYQQALGQGPQFIFQYYREEENGRGNFPPRFSGLQFPNYSSELNVNALELDDSALYLCASSLEPFREQFFGPGTRLTVL.

The V and J genes are TRBV5-1 and TRBJ2-7; 8 bases are shared with TRBD1. After removal of 3 bases from V and 6 bases from J, the junction contained 8 bases not matched to a gene. CDR1 is SGHRS, CDR2 YFSETQ, per germline. The CDR3 contains 14 residues. As DNA, the CDR3 is TGCGCCAGCAGCTCAGGGGGCCTAACTATCGAGCAGTACTTC. It specifies CASSSGGLTIEQYF.

This sequence joins TRBV19 and TRBJ1-5, with 10 nucleotides matching TRBD1. Trimming removed 3 bases from V and 2 bases from J; junction bases left unmatched: 4. Germline CDR1 is LNHDA and CDR2 is SQIVND (reference sequence). The CDR3 runs 16 residues. In DNA, the CDR3 is TGTGCCAGTAGTATCGGTGGGACAGGGGGCAATCAGCCCCAGCATTTT. Its protein product is CASSIGGTGGNQPQHF. The full variable domain, completed using reference TRBV19 and TRBJ1-5, is DGGITQSPKYLFRKEGQNVTLSCEQNLNHDAMYWYRQDPGQGLRLIYYSQIVNDFQKGDIAEGYSVSREKKESFPLTVTSAQKNPTAFYLCASSIGGTGGNQPQHFGDGTRLSIL.

In its sample, this clone was seen a few times. The rearrangement uses TRBV5-1 and TRBJ2-1, with D possibly TRBD1 on 7 matching bases. Trimming pared 0 bases from V and 9 bases from J, leaving 16 bases between. This CDR3 spans 15 amino acids. CDR1 is SGHRS, CDR2 YFSETQ, per germline. The DNA for the CDR3 is TGCGCCAGCAGCTTGGTAGGGACAGCCGGGGGTGAGCAGTTCTTC. Residues: CASSLVGTAGGEQFF.

In its sample, this clone was seen once. The rearrangement joins TRBV15 to TRBJ2-7; 10 bases line up with TRBD2. The germline V gene has CDR1 LNHNV and CDR2 YYDKDF (reference sequence). The CDR3 sequence is 17 residues long. V shed 3 bases, J shed 2 bases, and the junction held 10 bases outside the gene matches. The CDR3 DNA is TGTGCCACCAGCAGGGGACAGCCGGGACTAGCGACCTACGAGCAGTACTTC. Amino acid sequence: CATSRGQPGLATYEQYF.

This chain connects TRBV14 to TRBJ2-3; possibly TRBD2 for D (6 bases). Trimming pared 4 bases from V and 0 bases from J, leaving 14 bases between. The germline V gene encodes CDR1 SGHDN and CDR2 FVKESK. The CDR3 consists of 16 residues. The CDR3 here is CASSRAQGLSTDTQYF. The CDR3 region has the DNA TGTGCCAGCAGCCGGGCCCAGGGACTCAGCACAGATACGCAGTATTTT.

This chain joins TRBV19 and TRBJ1-1; 8 nucleotides line up with TRBD1. The V gene end was trimmed by 6 bases and the J gene end by 5 bases; junction bases not matched to a gene: 5. The CDR3 totals 13 residues. Germline assignment: CDR1 LNHDA and CDR2 SQIVND (reference sequence). The CDR3: CASSLRTGTEAFF. For the CDR3, the DNA is TGTGCCAGTAGCTTACGGACAGGGACTGAAGCTTTCTTT.

This chain joins TRBV4-3 and TRBJ1-3; D possibly corresponds to TRBD1 (6 bases). Germline V gene sequence: CDR1 LGHNA, CDR2 YSLEER. The CDR3 contains 17 residues. Deletions cut 0 bases from V and 4 bases from J, with 16 bases between. DNA of the CDR3: TGCGCCAGCAGCCAAGAAAAGGGGGAGGGGAAAGGAAACACCATATATTTT. Protein: CASSQEKGEGKGNTIYF.

This clone has a handful of counts. The genes are TRBV2 and TRBJ1-2; D is possibly TRBD1 (5 bases). Germline CDR1 SNHLY, CDR2 FYNNEI. This CDR3 has 12 residues. V lost 4 bases and J 4 bases, leaving 7 bases between the germline ends. The CDR3 reads CASSGQRYGYTF. The DNA of the CDR3 is TGTGCCAGCAGTGGACAGCGCTATGGCTACACCTTC. The full variable domain, its missing parts supplied by reference TRBV2 and TRBJ1-2, is EPEVTQTPSHQVTQMGQEVILRCVPISNHLYFYWYRQILGQKVEFLVSFYNNEISEKSEIFDDQFSVERPDGSNFTLKIRSTKLEDSAMYFCASSGQRYGYTFGSGTRLTVV.

This chain uses TRBV30 with TRBJ1-2; 9 bases are a match to TRBD1. The J segment lost 4 bases and the V segment lost 3 bases, leaving 9 bases of the junction unmatched. This CDR3 region has 15 residues. The germline gives CDR1 GTSNPN, CDR2 SVGIG (reference sequence). In DNA, the CDR3 is TGTGCCTGGAGAAAGGGGACAGGGATCTTCTATGGCTACACCTTC. Amino acid sequence: CAWRKGTGIFYGYTF.

V usage is TRBV3-1 (or the pseudogene TRBV3-2) and J usage is TRBJ1-1; D is unresolved. V lost 3 bases and J 4 bases, leaving 6 bases between the germline ends. The germline V gene encodes CDR1 LGHDT and CDR2 YNNKEL (reference sequence). This CDR3 spans 12 amino acids. DNA of the CDR3: TGTGCCAGCAGCCAGCTGAGCACTGAAGCTTTCTTT. This codes for CASSQLSTEAFF.

This rearrangement joins TRBV24-1 to TRBJ2-5, with D possibly being TRBD2 (6 bases). Trimming pared 4 bases from V and 3 bases from J, leaving 14 bases between. CDR1 is KGHDR, CDR2 SFDVKD, per germline. The CDR3 runs to 15 residues. In DNA, the CDR3 is TGTGCCACCAGTGAGTCCGGGACTTGGAAAGAGACCCAGTACTTC. Protein product: CATSESGTWKETQYF.

The chain employs TRBV28 and TRBJ1-6; D is perhaps TRBD1 (5 bases). This CDR3 is built from 11 residues. CDR1 is MDHEN and CDR2 is SYDVKM in the germline V gene. V was trimmed by 5 bases and J by 13 bases, leaving 9 bases between them. The CDR3 loop is CASSSRVPLHF. Written as DNA, the CDR3 is TGTGCCAGCAGTAGCAGGGTTCCCCTCCACTTT.

The rearrangement uses TRBV30 and TRBJ1-1, with D possibly TRBD1 on 6 matching bases. CDR1 is GTSNPN, CDR2 SVGIG, per germline (reference sequence). The CDR3 is 14 residues long. V was pared by 2 bases and J by 1 base, with 11 bases between. CDR3 loop: CAWSTGTQNTEAFF. The CDR3 DNA reads TGTGCCTGGAGTACCGGGACACAGAACACTGAAGCTTTCTTT. The full variable domain, its missing parts supplied by reference TRBV30 and TRBJ1-1, is SQTIHQWPATLVQPVGSPLSLECTVEGTSNPNLYWYRQAAGRGLQLLFYSVGIGQISSEVPQNLSASRPQDRQFILSSKKLLLSDSGFYLCAWSTGTQNTEAFFGQGTRLTVV.

The gene calls are TRBV2 and TRBJ2-1, with D maybe TRBD2 (5 bases). CDR1 and CDR2 (germline): SNHLY, FYNNEI. The CDR3 is made up of 13 amino acids. Trimming removed 7 bases from V and 4 bases from J, with 11 bases in between. The CDR3 DNA is TGTGCCAGCAATGAGGGCTTATACAATGAGCAGTTCTTC. The encoded protein is CASNEGLYNEQFF.

The rearrangement joins TRBV5-1 to TRBJ2-6, with 10 bases aligning to TRBD1. The CDR3 runs 17 residues. Per germline, CDR1 SGHRS and CDR2 YFSETQ. Unmatched junction bases numbered 4, after V lost 4 bases and J lost 0 bases. The CDR3 DNA follows: TGCGCCAGCAGCAGGACAGGGGGGAGCTCTGGGGCCAACGTCCTGACTTTC. Translating it yields CASSRTGGSSGANVLTF.

V gene TRBV10-1 combines with J gene TRBJ2-7; 8 bases match TRBD1. The CDR3 sequence is 15 residues long. CDR1 WNHNN and CDR2 SYGVQD come from the germline V gene (reference sequence). The ends lost 6 bases at V and 7 bases at J; junction bases unmatched: 14. The CDR3 spells CASSDRQGNLREQYF. The CDR3 nucleotides are TGCGCCAGCAGCGACAGACAGGGGAATCTTCGGGAGCAGTACTTC.

The V gene is TRBV6-5, the J gene TRBJ2-5; TRBD1 is a possible D gene (6 bases). The CDR3 is 14 amino acids. V shed 0 bases and J shed 7 bases, with 12 bases lying between them. Germline lookup yields CDR1 MNHEY and CDR2 SVGAGI. The CDR3 reads CASSYSPGDGTQYF. The CDR3 coding sequence is TGTGCCAGCAGTTACTCGCCAGGGGATGGGACCCAGTACTTC.